This T cell receptor (beta chain) was found in a study of shared clonotypes between healthy human individuals. The table came from immunoSEQ multiplex PCR; TCRdb's copy has only in-frame clones and leaves some out. The sample has about 2.4 million clones, 90% to 95% seen once. Study-wide results and limits: Represented genetic and exposure-history diversity was restricted by having few donors. When compared with the clonotypes that were shared by all four sorted-subset donors, the non-shared clonotypes turned out to have lower generation probabilities.

In the case of this clone: What it binds is not known.

The donors were all Caucasian adults (living in Nashville, Tennessee). In germline, CDR1 is SGHTA, CDR2 FQGNSA. Trimming removed 2 bases from V and 7 bases from J, with 8 bases in between. The CDR3 sequence is 12 residues long. Sequencing was performed on naive CD4+ T cells sorted from blood. Noted subset: CD45RA+ positively selected. The chain employs TRBV7-2 and TRBJ1-1; D gene uncertain. This sequence originates from a man younger than 30 in good health. The CDR3 nucleotides read TGTGCCAGCAGCTTATACTACAGTGAAGCTTTCTTT. This codes for CASSLYYSEAFF.